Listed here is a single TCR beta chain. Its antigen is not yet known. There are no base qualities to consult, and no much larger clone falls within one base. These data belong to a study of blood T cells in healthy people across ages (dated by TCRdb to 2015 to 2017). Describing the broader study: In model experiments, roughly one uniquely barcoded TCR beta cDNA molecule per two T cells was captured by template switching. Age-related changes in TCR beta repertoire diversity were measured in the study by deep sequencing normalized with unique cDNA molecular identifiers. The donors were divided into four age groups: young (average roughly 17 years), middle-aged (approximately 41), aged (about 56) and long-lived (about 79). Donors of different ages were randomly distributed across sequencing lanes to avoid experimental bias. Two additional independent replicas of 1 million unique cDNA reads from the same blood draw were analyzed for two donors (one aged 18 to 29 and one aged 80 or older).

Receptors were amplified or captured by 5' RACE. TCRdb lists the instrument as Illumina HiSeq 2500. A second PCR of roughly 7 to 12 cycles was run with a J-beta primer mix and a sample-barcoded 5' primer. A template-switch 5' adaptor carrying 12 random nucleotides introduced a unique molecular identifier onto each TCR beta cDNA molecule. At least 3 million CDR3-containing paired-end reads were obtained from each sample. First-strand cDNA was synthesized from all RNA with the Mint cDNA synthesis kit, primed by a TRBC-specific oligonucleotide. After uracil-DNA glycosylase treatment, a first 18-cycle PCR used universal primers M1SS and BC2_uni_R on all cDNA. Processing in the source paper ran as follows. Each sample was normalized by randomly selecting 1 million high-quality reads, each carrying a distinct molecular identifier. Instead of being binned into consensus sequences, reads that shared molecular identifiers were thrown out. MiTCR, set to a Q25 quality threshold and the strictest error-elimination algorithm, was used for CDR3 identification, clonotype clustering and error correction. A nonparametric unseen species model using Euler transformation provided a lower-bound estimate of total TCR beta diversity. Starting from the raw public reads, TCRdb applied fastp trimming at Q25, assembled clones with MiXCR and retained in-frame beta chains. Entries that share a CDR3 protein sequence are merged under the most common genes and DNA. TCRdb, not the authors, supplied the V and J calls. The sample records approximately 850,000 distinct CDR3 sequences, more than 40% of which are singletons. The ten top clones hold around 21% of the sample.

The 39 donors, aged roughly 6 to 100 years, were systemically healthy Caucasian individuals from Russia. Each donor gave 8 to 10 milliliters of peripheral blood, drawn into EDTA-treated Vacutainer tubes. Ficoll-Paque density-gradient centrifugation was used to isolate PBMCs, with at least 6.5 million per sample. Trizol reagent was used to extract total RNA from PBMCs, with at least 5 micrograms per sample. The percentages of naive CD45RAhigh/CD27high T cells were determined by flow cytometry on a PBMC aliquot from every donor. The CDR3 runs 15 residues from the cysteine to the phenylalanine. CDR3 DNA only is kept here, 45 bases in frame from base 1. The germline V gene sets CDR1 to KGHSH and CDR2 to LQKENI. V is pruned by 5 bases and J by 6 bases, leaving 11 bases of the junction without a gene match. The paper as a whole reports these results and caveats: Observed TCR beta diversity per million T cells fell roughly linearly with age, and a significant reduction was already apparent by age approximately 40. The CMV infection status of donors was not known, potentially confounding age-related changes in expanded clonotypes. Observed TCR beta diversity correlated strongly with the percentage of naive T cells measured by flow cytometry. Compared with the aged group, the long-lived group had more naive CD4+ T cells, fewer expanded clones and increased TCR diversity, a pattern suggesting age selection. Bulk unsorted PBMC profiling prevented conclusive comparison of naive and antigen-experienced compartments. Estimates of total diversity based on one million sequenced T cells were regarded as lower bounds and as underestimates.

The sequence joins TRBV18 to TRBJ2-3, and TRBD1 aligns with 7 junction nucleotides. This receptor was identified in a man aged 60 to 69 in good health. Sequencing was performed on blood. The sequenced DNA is TGTGCCAGCTCAGAACGACAGGGCACTCCGGATACGCAGTATTTT. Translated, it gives CASSERQGTPDTQYF.